This entry is about one T cell receptor (beta chain). As yet, its antigen is unknown. The source of the sample is a study of T cell responses to AZD1222 COVID-19 vaccine. General study points: Targeting of unmutated variant regions was reportedly seen in nearly half of spike-specific TCRs. Once two AZD1222 doses were given, Spike-specific TCR breadth and depth went up.

Germline V gene sequence: CDR1 LNHDA, CDR2 SQIVND (reference sequence). The CDR3 is 13 amino acids. The V end was cut by 2 bases, the J end by 8 bases, with 12 bases between. Here immunoSEQ multiplex PCR was the method, and the copy in TCRdb shows in-frame clones only, minus some. The repertoire holds about 150,000 clones, with approximately 87% as singletons. The sequencing here drew on peripheral blood, taken on day 0 of MenACWY control vaccination. This TCR came from an adult in good health. The chain has TRBV19 and TRBJ1-1; perhaps TRBD1 as D (5 bases). The CDR3 is CASSIWTTGEAFF. CDR3 bases: TGTGCCAGTAGTATATGGACTACAGGCGAAGCTTTCTTT.